These T cell receptor beta chains were read from a single sample in a study of blood T cell repertoires in COVID-19. Profiled with immunoSEQ multiplex PCR; TCRdb holds only in-frame clones, not every one. Found here are just over 250,000 clones, 88% of them singletons; the top ten hold approximately 4%. The sequenced material came from peripheral blood. These receptors were taken from a man between 60 and 75 years old who had recovered from COVID-19. Each CDR3 is given with its conserved first and last residue. The D gene is left open where the match is weak. Clone size is stated in some rows and not others, as once, few, many or a class when expanded.

j_gene: TRBJ1-1; v_gene: TRBV9; abundance: NA; d_gene: TRBD1; CDR3nt: TGTGCCAGCAGCCCGGACAGGGGGAACACTGAAGCTTTCTTT; CDR3aa: CASSPDRGNTEAFF
j_gene: TRBJ2-1; v_gene: TRBV19; abundance: NA; d_gene: TRBD2; CDR3nt: TGTGCCAGTAGTACCGGGGGGATGTCCTACAATGAGCAGTTCTTC; CDR3aa: CASSTGGMSYNEQFF
j_gene: TRBJ2-7; v_gene: TRBV3-1/TRBV3-2; abundance: NA; d_gene: NA; CDR3nt: TGTGCCAGCAGCCAAGCGAAGCCGGGGGGCGTCCACGAGCAGTACTTC; CDR3aa: CASSQAKPGGVHEQYF
j_gene: TRBJ1-5; v_gene: TRBV19; abundance: NA; d_gene: NA; CDR3nt: TGTGCCAGTAGTATAGACAGGGGCGGCCGGCGGGGCAATCAGCCCCAGCATTTT; CDR3aa: CASSIDRGGRRGNQPQHF
j_gene: TRBJ1-4; v_gene: TRBV2; abundance: NA; d_gene: NA; CDR3nt: TGTGCCAGCAGCCCCGGGGATCTAGCTGAAAAACTGTTTTTT; CDR3aa: CASSPGDLAEKLFF
j_gene: TRBJ1-2; v_gene: TRBV12-5; abundance: NA; d_gene: NA; CDR3nt: TGTGCTAGTGGTCCACCGGGACACAACTATGGCTACACCTTC; CDR3aa: CASGPPGHNYGYTF
j_gene: TRBJ2-2; v_gene: TRBV7-3; abundance: NA; d_gene: NA; CDR3nt: TGTGCCAGCAGCGCGGGGACAGTTTCCGGGGAGCTGTTTTTT; CDR3aa: CASSAGTVSGELFF
j_gene: TRBJ1-5; v_gene: TRBV5-1; abundance: NA; d_gene: NA; CDR3nt: TGCGCCAGCAGCTTGGACAGCAATAGCAATCAGCCCCAGCATTTT; CDR3aa: CASSLDSNSNQPQHF
j_gene: TRBJ1-1; v_gene: TRBV7-9; abundance: once; d_gene: TRBD1; CDR3nt: TGTGCCAGCAGCTTAGGTGGACAGGGGCGTACTGAAGCTTTCTTT; CDR3aa: CASSLGGQGRTEAFF
j_gene: TRBJ2-3; v_gene: TRBV7-8; abundance: NA; d_gene: NA; CDR3nt: TGTGCCAGCAGCTTTACAGGGCCAGATACGCAGTATTTT; CDR3aa: CASSFTGPDTQYF
j_gene: TRBJ2-7; v_gene: TRBV7-2; abundance: few; d_gene: TRBD2; CDR3nt: TGTGCCAGCAGCTTTTTGTTAGCGGGGGGGCGGTCCTACGAGCAGTACTTC; CDR3aa: CASSFLLAGGRSYEQYF
j_gene: TRBJ2-6; v_gene: TRBV9; abundance: once; d_gene: NA; CDR3nt: TGTGCCAGCAGCGTAGCGTTATCCTTTGGGGCCAACGTCCTGACTTTC; CDR3aa: CASSVALSFGANVLTF
j_gene: TRBJ1-1; v_gene: TRBV3-1/TRBV3-2; abundance: NA; d_gene: TRBD1; CDR3nt: TGTGCCAGCAGCCAAAATGGACAGGGAATAGGCACTGAAGCTTTCTTT; CDR3aa: CASSQNGQGIGTEAFF
j_gene: TRBJ1-1; v_gene: TRBV2; abundance: NA; d_gene: TRBD1; CDR3nt: TGTGCCAGCAGCCAACAGGGGTTGAACACTGAAGCTTTCTTT; CDR3aa: CASSQQGLNTEAFF
j_gene: TRBJ2-5; v_gene: TRBV30; abundance: NA; d_gene: NA; CDR3nt: TGTGCCTGGAGGAGGGGGTCCCGAGAGACCCAGTACTTC; CDR3aa: CAWRRGSRETQYF
j_gene: TRBJ2-2; v_gene: TRBV6-5; abundance: NA; d_gene: NA; CDR3nt: TGTGCCAGCAGTCCTAGTCCGAACACCGGGGAGCTGTTTTTT; CDR3aa: CASSPSPNTGELFF
j_gene: TRBJ2-3; v_gene: TRBV19; abundance: NA; d_gene: TRBD2; CDR3nt: TGTGCCAGTGGACTAGCGGGGTTTAGCACAGATACGCAGTATTTT; CDR3aa: CASGLAGFSTDTQYF
j_gene: TRBJ1-2; v_gene: TRBV12-3/TRBV12-4; abundance: once; d_gene: TRBD1; CDR3nt: TGTGCCAGCAGTCCTCGACAGGGCTATGGCTACACCTTC; CDR3aa: CASSPRQGYGYTF
j_gene: TRBJ2-6; v_gene: TRBV3-1/TRBV3-2; abundance: NA; d_gene: TRBD1; CDR3nt: TGTGCCAGCAGCCCCACTGGGACAGGGGCCTCTGGGGCCAACGTCCTGACTTTC; CDR3aa: CASSPTGTGASGANVLTF
j_gene: TRBJ2-4; v_gene: TRBV5-1; abundance: NA; d_gene: TRBD1; CDR3nt: TGCGCCAGCAGCTTGGAACAGGGGAACGGCAAAAACATTCAGTACTTC; CDR3aa: CASSLEQGNGKNIQYF
j_gene: TRBJ1-2; v_gene: TRBV9; abundance: NA; d_gene: NA; CDR3nt: TGTGCCAGCACCTTGACAGGCCGCGGCAACTATGGCTACACCTTC; CDR3aa: CASTLTGRGNYGYTF
j_gene: TRBJ2-7; v_gene: TRBV5-1; abundance: NA; d_gene: TRBD1; CDR3nt: TGCGCCAGCAGCTTGGTGGGACAGGCCTACGAGCAGTACTTC; CDR3aa: CASSLVGQAYEQYF
j_gene: TRBJ1-6; v_gene: TRBV10-1; abundance: once; d_gene: TRBD1; CDR3nt: TGCGCCAGCAGTGAGGCAGGGGGCCTTTCACCCCTCCACTTT; CDR3aa: CASSEAGGLSPLHF
j_gene: TRBJ1-5; v_gene: TRBV19; abundance: NA; d_gene: TRBD1; CDR3nt: TGTGCCAGTAGCGGGACAGGGAATACCAATCAGCCCCAGCATTTT; CDR3aa: CASSGTGNTNQPQHF
j_gene: TRBJ1-1; v_gene: TRBV5-4; abundance: NA; d_gene: NA; CDR3nt: TGTGCCAGCAGCTTGGCTGGGGGGGCAGCTTTCTTT; CDR3aa: CASSLAGGAAFF
j_gene: TRBJ2-1; v_gene: TRBV27; abundance: NA; d_gene: TRBD1; CDR3nt: TGTGCCAGCAGTTTATACTCTTTAACGACAGGGTACTCCTACAATGAGCAGTTCTTC; CDR3aa: CASSLYSLTTGYSYNEQFF
j_gene: TRBJ2-5; v_gene: TRBV29-1; abundance: NA; d_gene: TRBD2; CDR3nt: TGCAGCGTTGTTTTAGCGGGGGGCCGAGGGACCCAGTACTTC; CDR3aa: CSVVLAGGRGTQYF
j_gene: TRBJ2-7; v_gene: TRBV3-1/TRBV3-2; abundance: NA; d_gene: NA; CDR3nt: TGTGCCAGCAGCCAACAGGGTAACGAGCAGTACTTC; CDR3aa: CASSQQGNEQYF
j_gene: TRBJ2-7; v_gene: TRBV6-4; abundance: NA; d_gene: TRBD1; CDR3nt: TGTGCCTCCCCTCGACAGGGGACGTGTGTGGTGTGCGAGCAGTACTTC; CDR3aa: CASPRQGTCVVCEQYF
j_gene: TRBJ2-1; v_gene: TRBV6-1; abundance: NA; d_gene: TRBD2; CDR3nt: TGTGCCAGCAGTGAAGCGCGAGGGCTAGCGGGGATCGTGAATGAGCAGTTCTTC; CDR3aa: CASSEARGLAGIVNEQFF
j_gene: TRBJ1-1; v_gene: TRBV10-3; abundance: NA; d_gene: NA; CDR3nt: TGTGCCATCTCCGAAGGGGTAGAGGCTGAAGCTTTCTTT; CDR3aa: CAISEGVEAEAFF
j_gene: TRBJ1-5; v_gene: TRBV6-6; abundance: NA; d_gene: TRBD1; CDR3nt: TGTGCCAGCAGTACCCGGGACAGGGCGCCTCAGCCCCAGCATTTT; CDR3aa: CASSTRDRAPQPQHF
j_gene: TRBJ1-6; v_gene: TRBV5-4; abundance: NA; d_gene: NA; CDR3nt: TGTGCCAGCAGCCCAAGTTTGTCGGGGGGCGATTCACCCCTCCACTTT; CDR3aa: CASSPSLSGGDSPLHF
j_gene: TRBJ2-7; v_gene: TRBV24-1; abundance: NA; d_gene: TRBD1; CDR3nt: TGTGCCACCAGTGGAGCAACCGGGACAGCCATCAGGGAGCAGTACTTC; CDR3aa: CATSGATGTAIREQYF
j_gene: TRBJ1-4; v_gene: TRBV6-1; abundance: NA; d_gene: TRBD1; CDR3nt: TGTGCCAGCAGTGAAATTCCGCCAGGGGGCGGTGAAAAACTGTTTTTT; CDR3aa: CASSEIPPGGGEKLFF
j_gene: TRBJ2-1; v_gene: TRBV16; abundance: NA; d_gene: NA; CDR3nt: TGTGCCAGCAGCCAATTAGGGAGGGAGCAGTTCTTC; CDR3aa: CASSQLGREQFF
j_gene: TRBJ2-2; v_gene: TRBV13; abundance: NA; d_gene: NA; CDR3nt: TGTGCCAGCAGCTTAGGCAGAGCAGGGACCGGGGAGCTGTTTTTT; CDR3aa: CASSLGRAGTGELFF
j_gene: TRBJ1-1; v_gene: TRBV7-2; abundance: NA; d_gene: TRBD1; CDR3nt: TGTGCCAGCAGTTCGTGGACAGGGGGAAATGAAGCTTTCTTT; CDR3aa: CASSSWTGGNEAFF
j_gene: TRBJ2-7; v_gene: TRBV7-2; abundance: NA; d_gene: TRBD1; CDR3nt: TGTGCCAGCAGCCCCGACAGGGGGCCGGGCGAGCAGTACTTC; CDR3aa: CASSPDRGPGEQYF
j_gene: TRBJ2-7; v_gene: TRBV1; abundance: NA; d_gene: NA; CDR3nt: TGCACCAGCAGCCAAGATCGGGAAGGGATTCCGACCTACGAGCAGTACTTC; CDR3aa: CTSSQDREGIPTYEQYF
j_gene: TRBJ2-7; v_gene: TRBV9; abundance: NA; d_gene: TRBD1; CDR3nt: TGTGCCAGCAGCGTCGGAGGACAGGGCCGTGGCGAGCAGTACTTC; CDR3aa: CASSVGGQGRGEQYF
j_gene: TRBJ1-2; v_gene: TRBV19; abundance: NA; d_gene: NA; CDR3nt: TGTGCCAGTACGGTACAGGGTCTGCGGGGCTACACCTTC; CDR3aa: CASTVQGLRGYTF
j_gene: TRBJ2-2; v_gene: TRBV7-8; abundance: NA; d_gene: TRBD1; CDR3nt: TGTGCCAGCAGCCTCCGCCCAGGGGGACCCGGGGAGCTGTTTTTT; CDR3aa: CASSLRPGGPGELFF
j_gene: TRBJ2-3; v_gene: TRBV12-3/TRBV12-4; abundance: once; d_gene: NA; CDR3nt: TGTGCCAGCAGTTTCATGGATACGCAGTATTTT; CDR3aa: CASSFMDTQYF
j_gene: TRBJ1-1; v_gene: TRBV19; abundance: once; d_gene: NA; CDR3nt: TGTGCCAGTATATTCGGTCCGGGGGGGACTGAAGCTTTCTTT; CDR3aa: CASIFGPGGTEAFF
j_gene: TRBJ1-1; v_gene: TRBV21-1; abundance: few; d_gene: NA; CDR3nt: TGTGCCAGCAGCAAAAAAAAGGGGAATACTGAAGCTTTCTTT; CDR3aa: CASSKKKGNTEAFF
j_gene: TRBJ1-5; v_gene: TRBV3-1/TRBV3-2; abundance: NA; d_gene: TRBD1; CDR3nt: TGTGCCAGCAGCCAAGATAGACAGGGGGTGAGTCAGCCCCAGCATTTT; CDR3aa: CASSQDRQGVSQPQHF
j_gene: TRBJ2-5; v_gene: TRBV6-5; abundance: once; d_gene: NA; CDR3nt: TGTGCCAGCAGTTACTCGGGGCGGCCAGAGACCCAGTACTTC; CDR3aa: CASSYSGRPETQYF
j_gene: TRBJ2-7; v_gene: TRBV7-9; abundance: once; d_gene: TRBD2; CDR3nt: TGTGCCAGCAGCTTATCGTCTATGGGACTAGCGGGGGGCCTCTACGAGCAGTACTTC; CDR3aa: CASSLSSMGLAGGLYEQYF
j_gene: TRBJ2-2; v_gene: TRBV7-6; abundance: NA; d_gene: TRBD1; CDR3nt: TGTGCCAGCAGCCGGGGACAGGATAAGTTCGGGGAGCTGTTTTTT; CDR3aa: CASSRGQDKFGELFF
j_gene: TRBJ2-1; v_gene: TRBV20-1; abundance: NA; d_gene: NA; CDR3nt: TGCAGTGCTAGTTTTTACAGGTTAGACGATGGGAATGAGCAGTTCTTC; CDR3aa: CSASFYRLDDGNEQFF
j_gene: TRBJ2-7; v_gene: TRBV3-1/TRBV3-2; abundance: NA; d_gene: TRBD1; CDR3nt: TGTGCCAGCAGCCAAGTTGGGACAGGGGTAGGTTACGAGCAGTACTTC; CDR3aa: CASSQVGTGVGYEQYF
j_gene: TRBJ2-7; v_gene: TRBV20-1; abundance: NA; d_gene: TRBD2; CDR3nt: TGCAGTGCTAGTACGCGGGGGGGCCTATCCTACGAGCAGTACTTC; CDR3aa: CSASTRGGLSYEQYF
j_gene: TRBJ1-2; v_gene: TRBV27; abundance: NA; d_gene: TRBD1; CDR3nt: TGTGCCAGCAGATGGACAGGCGAGGGAAATCTTGGCTACACCTTC; CDR3aa: CASRWTGEGNLGYTF
j_gene: TRBJ1-5; v_gene: TRBV29-1; abundance: NA; d_gene: TRBD1; CDR3nt: TGCAGCGTTGTTGACAGGGGGCTGAGTCAGCCCCAGCATTTT; CDR3aa: CSVVDRGLSQPQHF
j_gene: TRBJ2-7; v_gene: TRBV7-9; abundance: NA; d_gene: TRBD1; CDR3nt: TGTGCCAGCAGCCACGGACAGGCCGAACGGGAGCAGTACTTC; CDR3aa: CASSHGQAEREQYF
j_gene: TRBJ1-5; v_gene: TRBV24-1; abundance: few; d_gene: NA; CDR3nt: TGTGCCACCAGTGACCCCCGGGGGGGGAGCAATCAGCCCCAGCATTTT; CDR3aa: CATSDPRGGSNQPQHF